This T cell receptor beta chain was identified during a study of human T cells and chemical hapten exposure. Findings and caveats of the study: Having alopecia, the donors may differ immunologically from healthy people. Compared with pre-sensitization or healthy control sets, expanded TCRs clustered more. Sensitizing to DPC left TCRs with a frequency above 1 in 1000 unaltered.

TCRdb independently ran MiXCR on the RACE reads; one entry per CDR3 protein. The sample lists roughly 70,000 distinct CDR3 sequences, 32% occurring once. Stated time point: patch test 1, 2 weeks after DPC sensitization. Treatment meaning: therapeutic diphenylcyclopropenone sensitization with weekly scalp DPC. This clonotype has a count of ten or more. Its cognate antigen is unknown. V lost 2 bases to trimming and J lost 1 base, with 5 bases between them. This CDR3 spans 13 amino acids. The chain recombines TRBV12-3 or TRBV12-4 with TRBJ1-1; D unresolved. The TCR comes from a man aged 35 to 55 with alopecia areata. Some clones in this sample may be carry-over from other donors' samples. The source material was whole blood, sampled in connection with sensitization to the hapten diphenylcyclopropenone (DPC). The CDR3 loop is CASSLSGNTEAFF. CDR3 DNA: TGTGCCAGCAGTTTATCCGGGAACACTGAAGCTTTCTTT.